The clone carrying this TCR beta chain was detected many times. Antigen specificity is unknown. This entry is derived from a study of T-cell memory formation after mild COVID-19. The CDR3 contains 15 residues. The V end was cut by 2 bases, the J end by 9 bases, with 20 bases between. The V gene's germline CDR1 is SQVTM and CDR2 ANQGSEA. TCRdb re-analysed the 5' RACE reads in MiXCR, keeping a single row per CDR3 protein. The sample includes under 450,000 distinct CDR3 sequences, roughly a quarter of them seen just once. Points from the study as a whole: Contracting clones localized mainly to CM and EM when CD4+ and mainly to EMRA when CD8+. CD4/CD8 balance characterized clones contracting day 15 to 85, and CD4+ skew characterized later expanders.

The source of this sequence is an adult woman who had mild COVID-19 (a few samples of this study predate the infection). Cell type and time point are not known. Sequenced input: PBMCs or a T cell subset sorted from them (not recorded which). The chain employs TRBV29-1 and TRBJ2-1; D gene uncertain. The CDR3 spells CSVESPRARTGEQFF. For the CDR3, the DNA is TGCAGCGTTGAATCCCCCCGCGCCCGCACGGGTGAGCAGTTCTTC.